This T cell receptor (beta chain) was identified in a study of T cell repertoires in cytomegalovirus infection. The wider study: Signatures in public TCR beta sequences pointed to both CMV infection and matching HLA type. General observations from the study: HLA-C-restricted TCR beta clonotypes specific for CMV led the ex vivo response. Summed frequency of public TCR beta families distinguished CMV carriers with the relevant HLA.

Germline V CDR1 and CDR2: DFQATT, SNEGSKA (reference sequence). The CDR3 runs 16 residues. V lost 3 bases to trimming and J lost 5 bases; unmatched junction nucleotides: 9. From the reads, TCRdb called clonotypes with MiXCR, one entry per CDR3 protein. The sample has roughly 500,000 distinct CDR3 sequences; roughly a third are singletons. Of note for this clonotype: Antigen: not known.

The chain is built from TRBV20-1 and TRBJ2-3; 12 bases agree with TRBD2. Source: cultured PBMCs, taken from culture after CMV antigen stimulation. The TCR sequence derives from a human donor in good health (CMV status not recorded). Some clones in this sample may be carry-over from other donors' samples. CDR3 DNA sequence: TGCAGTGCTAGCATACTAGCGGGAGGCTCTGGAGATACGCAGTATTTT. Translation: CSASILAGGSGDTQYF.